The T cell receptor (beta chain) described here comes from a study of a mutant IDH1 vaccine in newly diagnosed glioma. Time point specified: week 47, end of study. Doses comprised 300 ug of mutant IDH1 20-mer peptide each, plus topical imiquimod. Comment on this clone: The target antigen is unknown.

Germline lookup yields CDR1 SGHNT and CDR2 YENEEA. The CDR3 sequence is 14 residues long. The germline V and J ends were trimmed by 5 bases and 7 bases, with 14 bases remaining between them. The method was immunoSEQ multiplex PCR; TCRdb's version includes in-frame clones alone and lacks a portion of them. The table lists some 40,000 clones, over 70% of them singletons, with roughly 10% in the top ten. This specimen was PBMCs, taken from a glioma patient whose treatment included an IDH1 peptide vaccine. The rearrangement joins TRBV11-3 to TRBJ2-2; D could derive from TRBD1 or TRBD2 (5 bases each). The receptor's source is a man in his forties with glioma. Here the CDR3 DNA reads TGTGCCAGCAGCCTAACCGGGGCGATCGGGGAGCTGTTTTTT. Encoded protein: CASSLTGAIGELFF.